This passage covers 20 T cell receptor beta chains from one sample sequenced in a study of blood T cell repertoires in COVID-19. The repertoire was sequenced with immunoSEQ multiplex PCR; TCRdb's copy has only in-frame clones and lacks some. Of approximately 300,000 clones in the sample, approximately 91% were seen once. Sequencing input: PBMCs or T cells enriched from blood (not recorded which). All receptors come from a woman aged 25 to 39 who had been exposed to COVID-19.

This chain links TRBV7-2 with TRBJ1-1; maybe TRBD1 (5 bases). The CDR3 totals 14 residues. The germline CDR1 and CDR2 sequences are SGHTA and FQGNSA. The V end was cut by 5 bases, the J end by 1 base, with 11 bases between. The CDR3: CASSPSQGNTEAFF. The CDR3 DNA reads as TGTGCCAGCAGCCCCAGTCAGGGGAACACTGAAGCTTTCTTT. Supplemented by reference TRBV7-2 and TRBJ1-1, the full variable domain reads GAGVSQSPSNKVTEKGKDVELRCDPISGHTALYWYRQSLGQGLEFLIYFQGNSAPDKSGLPSDRFSAERTGGSVSTLTIQRTQQEDSAVYLCASSPSQGNTEAFFGQGTRLTVV.

The chain employs TRBV18 and TRBJ2-3; D is perhaps TRBD2 (5 bases). Germline V lookup: CDR1 KGHSH, CDR2 LQKENI. Trimming pared 4 bases from V and 3 bases from J, leaving 17 bases between. The CDR3 sequence is 16 residues long. The CDR3 region has the DNA TGTGCCAGCTCACAGCAGAGTCGGGGTAAAACAGATACGCAGTATTTT. Translated: CASSQQSRGKTDTQYF.

This chain links TRBV7-8 with TRBJ1-6, with 8 bases lining up with TRBD1. CDR1 SGHVS and CDR2 FQNEAQ come from the germline V gene. V was pared by 4 bases and J by 7 bases, with 3 bases of the junction left unmatched. This CDR3 spans 14 amino acids. DNA of the CDR3: TGTGCCAGCAGCTCCGGGACAGGCAATTCACCCCTCCACTTT. Translating it yields CASSSGTGNSPLHF.

The chain recombines TRBV7-3 with TRBJ1-1; TRBD1 is a possible D gene (6 bases). V was trimmed by 0 bases and J by 2 bases, leaving 16 bases between them. The germline gives CDR1 SGHTA, CDR2 FQGTGA. The CDR3 totals 17 residues. The CDR3 here is CASSLTSGGARNTEAFF. The CDR3 nucleotides are TGTGCCAGCAGCTTAACCTCCGGGGGGGCGAGAAACACTGAAGCTTTCTTT.

This clone was seen a single time. This chain joins TRBV7-9 and TRBJ1-2; 8 bases map to TRBD1. Trimming took 6 bases from V and 6 from J; bases not matched to a gene: 6. The CDR3 length is 13 residues. Germline loops: CDR1 SEHNR, CDR2 FQNEAQ (reference sequence). As DNA, the CDR3 is TGTGCCAGCAGTTCGCAGGGGGCTGATGGCTACACCTTC. This encodes CASSSQGADGYTF. The whole variable domain, filled in from reference TRBV7-9 and TRBJ1-2, reads DTGVSQNPRHKITKRGQNVTFRCDPISEHNRLYWYRQTLGQGPEFLTYFQNEAQLEKSRLLSDRFSAERPKGSFSTLEIQRTEQGDSAMYLCASSSQGADGYTFGSGTRLTVV.

The chain is built from TRBV7-8 and TRBJ2-7, with D uncertain. The CDR3 covers 13 residues. V gave up 0 bases and J gave up 2 bases, with 5 bases separating them. CDR1 SGHVS and CDR2 FQNEAQ come from the germline V gene. For the CDR3, the DNA is TGTGCCAGCAGCTTAGCCGTCCCCTACGAGCAGTACTTC. Protein product: CASSLAVPYEQYF.

Here the CDR3 reads CASSPGGRNQPQHF. The DNA for the CDR3 is TGTGCCAGCAGTCCAGGGGGCCGCAATCAGCCCCAGCATTTT. This rearrangement joins TRBV5-6 to TRBJ1-5; 8 bases agree with TRBD1. Germline V gene data show CDR1 as SGHDT and CDR2 as YYEEEE. The V gene end was trimmed by 5 bases and the J gene end by 2 bases; junction bases not matched to a gene: 3. This CDR3 is 14 amino acids long.

This clone was found a few times. The chain links TRBV5-1 to TRBJ2-2, with D uncertain. The CDR3 is made up of 17 amino acids. Trimming cost V 0 bases and J 5 bases, with 17 bases left between them. CDR1 is SGHRS and CDR2 is YFSETQ in the germline V gene. The CDR3 loop is CASSLEAVLTRTGELFF. CDR3 in DNA: TGCGCCAGCAGCTTGGAAGCCGTACTCACCCGGACCGGGGAGCTGTTTTTT.

The J gene is TRBJ1-1, the V gene TRBV10-2; D not certain. This CDR3 is built from 11 residues. V was pared by 6 bases and J by 5 bases, with 7 bases between. Germline V gene lookup returns CDR1 WSHSY and CDR2 SAAADI. The CDR3 DNA reads TGCGCCAGCAGGGGAGGGACTGAAGCTTTCTTT. It is translated as CASRGGTEAFF.

The chain has TRBV27 and TRBJ2-7; 7 nucleotides line up with TRBD1. Germline V gene sequence: CDR1 MNHEY, CDR2 SMNVEV (reference sequence). The CDR3 spans 13 residues. V was clipped by 6 bases and J by 4 bases; unmatched bases: 6. In DNA, the CDR3 is TGTGCCAGCAGCGACAGGGCGGAGTACGAGCAGTACTTC. Translated: CASSDRAEYEQYF.

The CDR3 region is CSVPGQGVNEQYF. In DNA form, the CDR3 reads TGCAGCGTTCCGGGACAGGGTGTGAACGAGCAGTACTTC. The gene calls are TRBV29-1 and TRBJ2-7; TRBD1 matches at 9 bases. The trim removed 5 bases at V and 5 bases at J, leaving 7 bases unmatched. CDR1 is SQVTM and CDR2 is ANQGSEA in the germline V gene. The CDR3 consists of 13 residues.

V is TRBV6-1 and J is TRBJ1-2, with 7 nucleotides matching TRBD1. From germline, CDR1 is MNHNS and CDR2 SASEGT. After removal of 2 bases from V and 4 bases from J, the junction contained 4 bases not matched to a gene. This CDR3 is 14 amino acids long. The chain's CDR3 is CASSERGTVYGYTF. CDR3 DNA: TGTGCCAGCAGTGAAAGAGGGACAGTCTATGGCTACACCTTC.

V is TRBV7-9 and J is TRBJ1-3; no clear D gene. Trimming took off 2 bases at V and 0 bases at J, with 8 bases between the two ends. The CDR3 sequence is 15 residues long. The germline CDR1 and CDR2 sequences are SEHNR and FQNEAQ (reference sequence). The CDR3 nucleotides are TGTGCCAGCAGCTTACCAGGAGGCTCTGGAAACACCATATATTTT. Translated, it gives CASSLPGGSGNTIYF.

The CDR3 protein is CASRIQGAHNEQFF. The CDR3 nucleotides read TGTGCCAGTAGGATACAGGGGGCCCACAATGAGCAGTTCTTC. The chain recombines TRBV19 with TRBJ2-1, with 9 bases aligning to TRBD1. The germline CDR1 and CDR2 sequences are LNHDA and SQIVND (reference sequence). CDR3 length: 14 residues. V shed 6 bases and J 5 bases; nucleotides not matched to a gene: 5.

The chain employs TRBV6-5 and TRBJ2-7, with a tentative D call TRBD2 (5 bases). V was cut by 6 bases and J by 5 bases, with 20 bases left in between. CDR3 length: 15 residues. Germline CDR1 reads MNHEY; CDR2 reads SVGAGI. The CDR3 region has the DNA TGTGCCAGCAGCCCCGTGGAGGTAGTCCGTCACGAGCAGTACTTC. Protein sequence: CASSPVEVVRHEQYF.

This rearrangement joins TRBV2 to TRBJ1-1, with unresolved D. The germline V gene has CDR1 SNHLY and CDR2 FYNNEI. Trimming left V 6 bases short and J 2 bases short, with 10 bases between. CDR3 length: 13 amino acids. Here the CDR3 reads CASREGYNTEAFF. The DNA for the CDR3 is TGTGCCAGCAGGGAGGGATATAACACTGAAGCTTTCTTT.

This chain uses TRBV12-3 or TRBV12-4 with TRBJ2-5; D gene unclear. There are 13 residues in the CDR3. V lost 1 base and J 5 bases, leaving 8 bases between the germline ends. The DNA for the CDR3 is TGTGCCAGCAGTTTAGTTTTTCGGGAGACCCAGTACTTC. It translates to CASSLVFRETQYF.

This chain joins TRBV18 and TRBJ1-1; no firm D call. This CDR3 region has 16 residues. CDR1 and CDR2 from the germline V gene are KGHSH and LQKENI. V was cut by 6 bases and J by 5 bases, with 22 bases left in between. CDR3 nucleotide sequence: TGTGCCAGCTCGGAAAATCACGTCGGGGTTGGGACTGAAGCTTTCTTT. Its protein product is CASSENHVGVGTEAFF.

DNA of the CDR3: TGTGCCAGTACTACAGGGGGACCCCCCACAGATACGCAGTATTTT. This translates into CASTTGGPPTDTQYF. The chain employs TRBV2 and TRBJ2-3; 8 positions match TRBD1. The CDR3 is 15 amino acids. The germline V gene has CDR1 SNHLY and CDR2 FYNNEI. Unmatched junction bases numbered 10, after V lost 9 bases and J lost 2 bases.

V and J are TRBV7-3 and TRBJ1-3; D is unclear. Trimming removed 0 bases from V and 6 bases from J, with 6 bases in between. CDR1 is SGHTA and CDR2 is FQGTGA in the germline V gene. CDR3 length: 13 amino acids. DNA of the CDR3: TGTGCCAGCAGCTTAACCCGAGAAAACACCATATATTTT. This sequence encodes CASSLTRENTIYF.